This T cell receptor beta chain was captured in a study of PD-1 blockade in classical Hodgkin lymphoma. Each patient experienced a relapse that followed autologous stem cell transplantation, and brentuximab vedotin exposure varied. Patients showed best responses of complete response, partial response or progressive disease. Note on this clone: What it binds is not known.

Study findings and constraints: Only CD4+ TCR diversity, not CD8+, had risen significantly by C4D1. Causes of the repertoire differences remain undefined, possibly disease activity or prior therapy.

J was trimmed by 5 bases and V by 7 bases; bases with no gene match: 11. Germline CDR1 reads SGHNT; CDR2 reads YYREEE (reference sequence). The CDR3 consists of 15 residues. Sequencing used immunoSEQ multiplex PCR; TCRdb keeps in-frame clones, though not all of them. The sample lists approximately 41,000 clones; around 80% were seen once. This sequence was found in a human donor with classical Hodgkin lymphoma. Here the sequenced sample was peripheral blood mononuclear cells (PBMCs), taken at baseline. The genes are TRBV5-4 and TRBJ2-4, with 8 positions matching TRBD1. CDR3 sequence reads: CASCRQGSPENIQYF. In DNA, the CDR3 is TGTGCCAGCTGCCGACAGGGGAGTCCGGAAAACATTCAGTACTTC.